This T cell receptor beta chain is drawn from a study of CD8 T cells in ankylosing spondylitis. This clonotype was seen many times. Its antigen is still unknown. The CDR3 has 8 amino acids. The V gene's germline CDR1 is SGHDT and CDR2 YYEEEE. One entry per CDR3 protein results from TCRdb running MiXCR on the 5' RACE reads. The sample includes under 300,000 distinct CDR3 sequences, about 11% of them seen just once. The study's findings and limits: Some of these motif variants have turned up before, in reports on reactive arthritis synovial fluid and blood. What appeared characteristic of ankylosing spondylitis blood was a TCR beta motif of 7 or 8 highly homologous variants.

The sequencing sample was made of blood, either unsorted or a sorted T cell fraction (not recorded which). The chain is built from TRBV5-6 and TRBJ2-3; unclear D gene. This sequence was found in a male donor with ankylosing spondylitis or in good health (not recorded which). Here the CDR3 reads CAVDTQYF. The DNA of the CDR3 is TGTGCGGTAGATACGCAGTATTTT.